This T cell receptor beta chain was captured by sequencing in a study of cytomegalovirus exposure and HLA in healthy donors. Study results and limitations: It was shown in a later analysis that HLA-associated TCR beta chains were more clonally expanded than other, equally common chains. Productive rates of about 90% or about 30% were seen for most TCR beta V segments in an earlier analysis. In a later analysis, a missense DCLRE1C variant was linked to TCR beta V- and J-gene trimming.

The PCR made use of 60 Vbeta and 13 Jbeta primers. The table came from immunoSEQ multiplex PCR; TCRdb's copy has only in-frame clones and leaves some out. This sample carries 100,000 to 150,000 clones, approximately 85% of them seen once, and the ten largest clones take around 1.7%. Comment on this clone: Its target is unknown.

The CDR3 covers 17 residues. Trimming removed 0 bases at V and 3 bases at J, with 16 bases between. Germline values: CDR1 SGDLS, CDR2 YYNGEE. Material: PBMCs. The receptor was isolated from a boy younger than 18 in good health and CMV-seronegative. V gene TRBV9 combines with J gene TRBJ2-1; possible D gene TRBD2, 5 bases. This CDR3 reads CASSVEGKTGSYNEQFF. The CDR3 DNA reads TGTGCCAGCAGCGTAGAGGGCAAAACGGGAAGCTACAATGAGCAGTTCTTC.